This entry lists 20 T cell receptor beta chains sequenced from one sample in a study of CD8 T cells in ankylosing spondylitis. TCRdb re-analysed the 5' RACE reads in MiXCR, keeping a single row per CDR3 protein. The sample holds 250,000 to 400,000 distinct CDR3 sequences, roughly 10% seen once. Specimen: blood, either unsorted or a sorted T cell fraction (not recorded which). These receptors were taken from a female donor with ankylosing spondylitis or in good health (not recorded which).

Of note for this clonotype: This may be a read error, as it is one base from a much larger clone. This chain links TRBV5-1 with TRBJ1-1; perhaps TRBD1 as D (6 bases). Germline V lookup: CDR1 SGHRS, CDR2 YFSETQ. V gave up 3 bases and J gave up 12 bases, with 18 bases separating them. The CDR3 extends over 13 amino acids. As DNA, the CDR3 is TGCGCCAGCAGCTCCTTAATACAGGGTGTAACTTTCTTT. This gives the protein CASSSLIQGVTFF.

This clonotype occurred a few times. This CDR3 reads CSASPGTSVLAEQFF. The DNA of the CDR3 is TGCAGTGCTAGCCCCGGGACTAGCGTACTTGCTGAGCAGTTCTTC. The chain uses TRBV20-1 and TRBJ2-1; TRBD2 agrees at 10 bases. Trimming took 3 bases from V and 9 from J; bases not matched to a gene: 11. CDR3 length equals 15 residues. Germline-derived CDR1 and CDR2 are DFQATT and SNEGSKA (reference sequence).

This clonotype was picked up a small number of times. The rearrangement links TRBV25-1 to TRBJ1-1; D may be TRBD1 (5 bases). CDR1 MGHDK and CDR2 SYGVNS come from the germline V gene. This CDR3 spans 12 amino acids. V was cut by 9 bases and J by 8 bases, with 16 bases left in between. The CDR3 DNA reads as TGTGCCAGTTTAGGCCCGGGGGGGGAAGCTTTCTTT. Translating gives CASLGPGGEAFF.

This clonotype has ten or more counts. The chain recombines TRBV15 with TRBJ2-1; no reliable D call. In germline, CDR1 is LNHNV, CDR2 YYDKDF (reference sequence). This CDR3 spans 11 amino acids. Deletions cut 1 base from V and 10 bases from J, with 5 bases between. CDR3: CATSRVQEQFF. The CDR3 coding sequence is TGTGCCACCAGCAGAGTGCAGGAGCAGTTCTTC.

This clonotype was seen repeatedly, ten times or more. The chain uses TRBV20-1 and TRBJ1-2, with D possibly matching TRBD1 (5 bases). V lost 3 bases, J lost 5 bases, and 16 bases lay in between. The CDR3 consists of 14 residues. The germline gives CDR1 DFQATT, CDR2 SNEGSKA (reference sequence). The DNA for the CDR3 is TGCAGTGCTAGTACGAGGGGCGCTGGATATGGCTACACCTTC. Amino acid sequence: CSASTRGAGYGYTF.

This clonotype has ten or more counts. This chain joins TRBV6-1 and TRBJ2-7; D may correspond to TRBD1 or TRBD2 (5 bases each). The V end lost 6 bases, the J end lost 3 bases, and 15 bases lay between the germline ends. CDR1 and CDR2 from the germline V gene are MNHNS and SASEGT. This CDR3 has 14 amino acids. Here the CDR3 DNA reads TGTGCCAGCAGCCCACGGGACGTATACTACGAGCAGTACTTC. This codes for CASSPRDVYYEQYF.

The chain combines TRBV28 with TRBJ2-7; 7 bases agree with TRBD1. This CDR3 contains 14 residues. The V gene's germline CDR1 is MDHEN and CDR2 SYDVKM. J gave up 5 bases and V 3 bases, and 7 bases lay outside the gene matches. The DNA for the CDR3 is TGTGCCAGCAGTTTGAAGGGGGCGCGGGACGAGCAGTACTTC. Translated, it gives CASSLKGARDEQYF.

The sample holds many counts of this clonotype. V usage is TRBV6-6 and J usage is TRBJ2-7; 7 bases align to TRBD1. The V gene's germline CDR1 is MNHNY and CDR2 SVGAGI (reference sequence). The CDR3 consists of 13 residues. The J segment lost 3 bases and the V segment lost 5 bases, leaving 4 bases of the junction unmatched. The CDR3 DNA is TGTGCCAGCAGTCCGACAGGGATCTACGAGCAGTACTTC. It yields the protein CASSPTGIYEQYF.

This clonotype was recorded many times. The chain couples TRBV10-2 to TRBJ2-1; 8 bases agree with TRBD1. CDR1 is WSHSY, CDR2 SAAADI, per germline. The CDR3 covers 19 residues. The ends lost 0 bases at V and 0 bases at J; junction bases unmatched: 10. The CDR3 here is CASSESRTGLIRSYNEQFF. CDR3 DNA sequence: TGCGCCAGCAGTGAGTCTAGGACAGGGTTAATTCGCTCCTACAATGAGCAGTTCTTC.

This clonotype was observed at least ten times. J is TRBJ1-4 and V is TRBV5-6; 12 bases map to TRBD1. This CDR3 is 16 amino acids long. The germline V gene has CDR1 SGHDT and CDR2 YYEEEE. V lost 5 bases to trimming and J lost 6 bases; unmatched junction nucleotides: 8. Here the CDR3 reads CASSTGTGGADEKLFF. The CDR3 DNA follows: TGTGCCAGCAGTACCGGGACAGGGGGCGCAGATGAAAAACTGTTTTTT.

This clonotype was counted many times. The gene calls are TRBV20-1 and TRBJ1-2, with 11 bases lining up with TRBD1. The CDR3 runs 15 residues. Germline loops: CDR1 DFQATT, CDR2 SNEGSKA (reference sequence). V lost 0 bases, J lost 6 bases, and 6 bases stayed unmatched. CDR3 sequence (DNA): TGCAGTGCTAGAGATGGCGGACAGGGGGCCCATGGCTACACCTTC. Translation gives CSARDGGQGAHGYTF.

This clonotype was detected many times. This chain connects TRBV20-1 to TRBJ2-1; TRBD1 is a possible D gene (5 bases). With 2 bases removed from V and 6 bases from J, the gap between germline ends came to 14 bases. Germline-derived CDR1 and CDR2 are DFQATT and SNEGSKA (reference sequence). The CDR3 extends over 14 amino acids. The CDR3 region has the DNA TGCAGTGCTAGACCCCCGCCCAGGGCCAATGAGCAGTTCTTC. It is translated as CSARPPPRANEQFF.

This clonotype was observed many times. This chain uses TRBV10-3 with TRBJ2-5; a possible D gene is TRBD2 (5 bases). The CDR3 is made up of 14 amino acids. Germline lookup yields CDR1 ENHRY and CDR2 SYGVKD. Trimming stripped 3 bases from V and 4 bases from J, with 12 bases between. The CDR3 coding sequence is TGTGCCATCAGTGAAGGCCGGGAAGGAGAGACCCAGTACTTC. This gives the protein CAISEGREGETQYF.

This clonotype was observed at least ten times. V is TRBV7-9 and J is TRBJ2-7, with D perhaps TRBD1 (5 bases). Trimming stripped 8 bases from V and 5 bases from J, with 13 bases between. The germline V gene has CDR1 SEHNR and CDR2 FQNEAQ (reference sequence). There are 12 residues in the CDR3. The CDR3 here is CASSRGLDEQYF. CDR3 sequence (DNA): TGTGCCAGCTCAAGGGGTCTGGACGAGCAGTACTTC.

This clonotype was seen many times. The CDR3 loop is CASRDTLNQPQHF. The CDR3 nucleotides read TGTGCCAGCCGGGACACCTTAAATCAGCCCCAGCATTTT. V usage is TRBV28 and J usage is TRBJ1-5; D may be TRBD1 (6 bases). Trimming stripped 8 bases from V and 4 bases from J, with 12 bases between. This CDR3 contains 13 residues. Germline V gene data show CDR1 as MDHEN and CDR2 as SYDVKM.

This clonotype was picked up many times. This chain joins TRBV27 and TRBJ2-4; D gene uncertain. Germline assignment: CDR1 MNHEY and CDR2 SMNVEV (reference sequence). This CDR3 is 17 amino acids long. Trimming took off 3 bases at V and 1 base at J, with 16 bases between the two ends. The CDR3 coding sequence is TGTGCCAGCAGTTTGCGAGGAAGTCTTACGGCCAAAAACATTCAGTACTTC. It codes for CASSLRGSLTAKNIQYF.

The rearrangement joins TRBV20-1 to TRBJ1-3; no firm D call. The CDR3 spans 16 residues. The germline V gene encodes CDR1 DFQATT and CDR2 SNEGSKA (reference sequence). V gave up 4 bases and J gave up 0 bases, with 16 bases separating them. CDR3 loop: CSAKYGGQYSGNTIYF. The CDR3 nucleotides are TGCAGTGCTAAGTATGGCGGTCAATACTCTGGAAACACCATATATTTT.

This clonotype was observed many times. Because the CDR3's place on the DNA is in doubt, the DNA is left out and the CDR3 is given as listed by TCRdb. The chain combines TRBV6-2 or TRBV6-3 with TRBJ2-1; the D call in the table, TRBD1, was not verified against the DNA. Germline CDR1 MNHEY, CDR2 SVGEGT. The CDR3 is 14 amino acids long, termini counted. CDR3 loop: CASSTSVGPNEQFF.

The table lists this clonotype with a few counts. The gene calls are TRBV28 and TRBJ2-3; TRBD2 aligns across 10 bases. V trimming: 7 bases; J trimming: 0 bases; junction bases outside the gene matches: 7. The CDR3 consists of 16 residues. CDR1 is MDHEN, CDR2 SYDVKM, per germline. CDR3 in amino acids: CASTLGLALSTDTQYF. The DNA for the CDR3 is TGTGCCAGCACCCTGGGACTAGCGCTTAGCACAGATACGCAGTATTTT.

This clonotype was detected ten times or more. The chain combines TRBV20-1 with TRBJ2-3, with D tentatively TRBD1 (5 bases). Trimming took 5 bases from V and 2 from J, leaving 14 bases between them. There are 14 residues in the CDR3. Germline-derived CDR1 and CDR2 are DFQATT and SNEGSKA (reference sequence). CDR3 in DNA: TGCAGTGCTTGGCACAGGTTATTCACAGATACGCAGTATTTT. This translates into CSAWHRLFTDTQYF.